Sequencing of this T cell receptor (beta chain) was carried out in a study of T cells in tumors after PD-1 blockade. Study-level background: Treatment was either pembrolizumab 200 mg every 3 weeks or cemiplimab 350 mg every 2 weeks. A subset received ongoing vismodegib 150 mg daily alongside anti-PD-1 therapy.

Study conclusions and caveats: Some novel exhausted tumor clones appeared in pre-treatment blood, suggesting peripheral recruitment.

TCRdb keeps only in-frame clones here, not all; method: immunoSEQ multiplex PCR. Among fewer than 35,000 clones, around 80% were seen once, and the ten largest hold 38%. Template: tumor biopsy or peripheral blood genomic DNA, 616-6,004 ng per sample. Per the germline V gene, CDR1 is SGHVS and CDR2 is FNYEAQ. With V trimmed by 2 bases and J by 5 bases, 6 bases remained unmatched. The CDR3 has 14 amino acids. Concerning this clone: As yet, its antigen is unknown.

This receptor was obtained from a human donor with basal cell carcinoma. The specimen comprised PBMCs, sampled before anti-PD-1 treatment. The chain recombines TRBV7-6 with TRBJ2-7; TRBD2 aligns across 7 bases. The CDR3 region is CASSLTGGRDEQYF. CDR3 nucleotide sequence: TGTGCCAGCAGCTTAACGGGAGGACGGGACGAGCAGTACTTC.